What follows are 19 T cell receptor beta chains derived from one specimen sequenced in a study of T cell responses to AZD1222 COVID-19 vaccine. Some clones are missing from TCRdb's copy, which holds only in-frame ones; the method was immunoSEQ multiplex PCR. This table has more than 95,000 clones, about 90% appearing once. The input for sequencing was peripheral blood, taken on day 0 of AZD1222 vaccination. The receptors come from an adult in good health.

The chain combines TRBV7-6 with TRBJ2-5, with a possible D match to TRBD2 (6 bases). The CDR3 covers 16 residues. Germline V gene lookup returns CDR1 SGHVS and CDR2 FNYEAQ. The germline V and J ends were trimmed by 5 bases and 1 base, with 17 bases remaining between them. The CDR3, as DNA: TGTGCCAGCAGCCTCCTGGCGGGACCTCGCCAAGAGACCCAGTACTTC. It specifies CASSLLAGPRQETQYF. Complete variable domain (other parts from reference TRBV7-6 and TRBJ2-5): GAGVSQSPRYKVTKRGQDVALRCDPISGHVSLYWYRQALGQGPEFLTYFNYEAQQDKSGLPNDRFSAERPEGSISTLTIQRTEQRDSAMYRCASSLLAGPRQETQYFGPGTRLLVL.

In this sample, this clone turned up once. This CDR3 reads CASSYGQGIYGYTF. CDR3 nucleotide sequence: TGTGCCAGCAGTTACGGGCAGGGAATCTATGGCTACACCTTC. The chain links TRBV6-5 to TRBJ1-2; TRBD1 might be the D (5 bases). The V end lost 2 bases, the J end lost 4 bases, and 11 bases lay between the germline ends. This CDR3 comprises 14 residues. CDR1 is MNHEY and CDR2 is SVGAGI in the germline V gene.

This sequence joins TRBV6-4 and TRBJ1-4; D is undetermined. V lost 1 base, J lost 10 bases, and 16 bases lay in between. The CDR3 sequence is 15 residues long. Per germline, CDR1 MRHNA and CDR2 SNTAGT. The CDR3 sequence is CASSDLSDGAGKLFF. Written as DNA, the CDR3 is TGTGCCAGCAGTGACTTGTCCGATGGAGCAGGAAAACTGTTTTTT.

V is TRBV29-1 and J is TRBJ2-5; D not certain. Germline CDR1 and CDR2: SQVTM and ANQGSEA. This CDR3 has 12 residues. V gave up 4 bases and J gave up 0 bases, with 6 bases separating them. This CDR3 is CSVAKYQETQYF. The CDR3 DNA sequence: TGCAGCGTTGCAAAGTACCAAGAGACCCAGTACTTC.

The chain combines TRBV19 with TRBJ2-3; 15 bases fit TRBD2. Germline V gives CDR1 LNHDA, CDR2 SQIVND (reference sequence). The CDR3 sequence is 16 residues long. Germline trimming cut 3 bases from V and 6 bases from J; bases unmatched to any gene: 4. The CDR3 here is CASSMMGTSGGDTQYF. CDR3 in DNA: TGTGCCAGTAGTATGATGGGGACTAGCGGGGGGGATACGCAGTATTTT.

This rearrangement joins TRBV9 to TRBJ2-3; the D gene is possibly TRBD2 (6 bases). With 0 bases removed from V and 4 bases from J, the gap between germline ends came to 9 bases. The CDR3 loop spans 14 amino acids. Germline V gives CDR1 SGDLS, CDR2 YYNGEE. The CDR3 coding sequence is TGTGCCAGCAGCGTAGGCGGGATGGCAGATACGCAGTATTTT. Its protein is CASSVGGMADTQYF.

Here the CDR3 reads CASSFTDLSSYNEQFF. The CDR3 DNA follows: TGTGCCAGCAGCTTCACCGACCTAAGCTCCTACAATGAGCAGTTCTTC. The J gene is TRBJ2-1, the V gene TRBV7-8; D gene ambiguous. Germline CDR1 and CDR2: SGHVS and FQNEAQ. Trimming shortened V by 3 bases and J by 0 bases, and 12 bases separated the two germline ends. CDR3 length: 16 residues.

The chain employs TRBV2 and TRBJ2-2; D is ambiguous. There are 14 residues in the CDR3. Germline V gene sequence: CDR1 SNHLY, CDR2 FYNNEI. The V gene lost 3 bases and the J gene lost 8 bases, with 13 bases spanning the gap. This CDR3 is CASSDWPPDGELFF. The CDR3 DNA reads as TGTGCCAGCAGTGATTGGCCCCCCGATGGGGAGCTGTTTTTT.

The chain combines TRBV6-2 or TRBV6-3 with TRBJ2-5; TRBD2 aligns across 15 bases. The germline CDR1 and CDR2 sequences are MNHEY and SVGEGT. V trimming: 5 bases; J trimming: 5 bases; junction bases outside the gene matches: 6. The CDR3 spans 16 residues. The CDR3, as DNA: TGTGCCAGCAGTCGGACTAGCGGGGGGGCCGGGGAGACCCAGTACTTC. Translated, it gives CASSRTSGGAGETQYF.

This sequence joins TRBV5-1 and TRBJ2-1; 8 nucleotides agree with TRBD2. Germline V gene sequence: CDR1 SGHRS, CDR2 YFSETQ. With V trimmed by 0 bases and J by 3 bases, 5 bases remained unmatched. The CDR3 covers 16 residues. CDR3 sequence (DNA): TGCGCCAGCAGCTTGGTGGTTAGCGGGGTCTACAATGAGCAGTTCTTC. This sequence encodes CASSLVVSGVYNEQFF.

V usage is TRBV4-2 and J usage is TRBJ1-4; D is unclear. CDR1 is LGHNA and CDR2 is YNFKEQ in the germline V gene. Trimming pared 0 bases from V and 5 bases from J, leaving 13 bases between. CDR3 length: 16 residues. DNA for the CDR3: TGTGCCAGCAGCCAAGATTTGGCCAATTTGAATGAAAAACTGTTTTTT. As protein: CASSQDLANLNEKLFF.

The rearrangement joins TRBV6-4 to TRBJ1-2; D is uncertain. Germline CDR1 and CDR2: MRHNA and SNTAGT. V lost 4 bases to trimming and J lost 8 bases, with 11 bases between them. The CDR3 runs 12 residues. This chain's CDR3 is CASSAGDFGYTF. The CDR3, as DNA: TGTGCCAGCAGTGCAGGAGATTTCGGCTACACCTTC.

This clone appeared once. This chain links TRBV6-4 with TRBJ1-1, with TRBD1 matching over 8 bases. This CDR3 is 16 amino acids long. Germline V CDR1 and CDR2: MRHNA, SNTAGT. The J segment lost 4 bases and the V segment lost 0 bases, leaving 7 bases of the junction unmatched. The CDR3 sequence: CASSDSRQGRATEAFF. The CDR3 nucleotides are TGTGCCAGCAGTGACTCGCGACAGGGGAGGGCCACTGAAGCTTTCTTT.

The V call is TRBV9, the J call TRBJ1-2; the D is unclear. V dropped 0 bases and J dropped 6 bases, with 9 bases sitting between them. Germline CDR1 SGDLS, CDR2 YYNGEE. This CDR3 is built from 13 residues. CDR3 in DNA: TGTGCCAGCAGCGTAGCGAACACCCATGGCTACACCTTC. Protein sequence: CASSVANTHGYTF.

V gene TRBV7-9 combines with J gene TRBJ1-1, with D possibly matching TRBD1 (6 bases). V shed 1 base and J shed 3 bases, with 12 bases lying between them. The CDR3 has 15 residues. Germline CDR1 reads SEHNR; CDR2 reads FQNEAQ (reference sequence). CDR3: CASSLGGSGDTEAFF. In DNA, the CDR3 is TGTGCCAGCAGCTTAGGTGGTTCAGGGGACACTGAAGCTTTCTTT.

The gene calls are TRBV18 and TRBJ1-4, with D possibly TRBD1 on 5 matching bases. This CDR3 has 13 amino acids. Trimming took 3 bases from V and 7 from J, leaving 9 bases between them. In germline, CDR1 is KGHSH, CDR2 LQKENI. The CDR3 sequence: CASSPGRGEKLFF. CDR3 nucleotides: TGTGCCAGCTCACCGGGACGGGGTGAAAAACTGTTTTTT.

The chain joins TRBV5-1 to TRBJ2-1, with unresolved D. The CDR3 loop spans 14 amino acids. V gave up 3 bases and J gave up 6 bases, with 13 bases separating them. CDR1 is SGHRS and CDR2 is YFSETQ in the germline V gene. CDR3 in amino acids: CASSSRTTSNEQFF. CDR3 sequence (DNA): TGCGCCAGCAGCTCTCGGACGACCAGCAATGAGCAGTTCTTC.

The chain has TRBV7-2 and TRBJ2-1, with a weak D call TRBD1 (5 bases). This CDR3 comprises 14 residues. The V end lost 2 bases, the J end lost 8 bases, and 13 bases lay between the germline ends. Germline CDR1 SGHTA, CDR2 FQGNSA. The CDR3 nucleotides read TGTGCCAGCAGCTTAAAGACAGAAAGAGATGAGCAGTTCTTC. Protein sequence: CASSLKTERDEQFF.

The chain couples TRBV11-1 to TRBJ1-6, with D perhaps TRBD1 (5 bases). The germline gives CDR1 SGHAT, CDR2 FQDESV (reference sequence). The CDR3 sequence is 16 residues long. Deletions cut 1 base from V and 10 bases from J, with 17 bases between. The CDR3 DNA follows: TGTGCCAGCAGCTTAGAGGTGGGGGTAATTGGATCACCCCTCCACTTT. It codes for CASSLEVGVIGSPLHF.